Listed below are T cell receptor beta chains from one sample, sequenced in a study of cytomegalovirus exposure and HLA in healthy donors. Sequencing used immunoSEQ multiplex PCR; TCRdb keeps in-frame clones, though not all of them. Listed are some 130,000 clones; 1.7% falls within the top ten. Sequences were obtained from PBMCs. All receptors come from a man aged 18 to 29 in good health and CMV-seronegative. Each CDR3 is given with its conserved first and last residue. The order of the fields is CDR3 length, J gene, V gene, D gene, CDR3 protein, CDR3 DNA. A D gene is named only where the DNA matches it firmly.

cdr3_length: 15; j_call: TRBJ1-1; v_call: TRBV27; d_call: TRBD1; cdr3_aa: CASSPWDRANTEAFF; cdr3_nt: TGTGCCAGCAGTCCCTGGGACAGGGCAAACACTGAAGCTTTCTTT
cdr3_length: 13; j_call: TRBJ2-7; v_call: TRBV6-5; d_call: .; cdr3_aa: CAVYDRDSYEQYF; cdr3_nt: TGTGCCGTTTATGATAGGGACTCCTACGAGCAGTACTTC
cdr3_length: 12; j_call: TRBJ2-7; v_call: TRBV10-3; d_call: .; cdr3_aa: CAIMTRQYEQYF; cdr3_nt: TGTGCCATCATGACACGACAATACGAGCAGTACTTC
cdr3_length: 11; j_call: TRBJ1-4; v_call: TRBV10-1; d_call: .; cdr3_aa: CATLGVEKLFF; cdr3_nt: TGCGCCACCCTAGGGGTTGAAAAACTGTTTTTT
cdr3_length: 15; j_call: TRBJ1-5; v_call: TRBV28; d_call: TRBD1; cdr3_aa: CASSSQGTSNQPQHF; cdr3_nt: TGTGCCAGCAGTTCACAGGGGACTAGCAATCAGCCCCAGCATTTT
cdr3_length: 15; j_call: TRBJ2-7; v_call: TRBV19; d_call: TRBD1; cdr3_aa: CASSVSTGELYEQYF; cdr3_nt: TGTGCCAGTAGTGTATCGACAGGGGAGCTCTACGAGCAGTACTTC
cdr3_length: 14; j_call: TRBJ1-2; v_call: TRBV6-5; d_call: .; cdr3_aa: CASSYSIASYGYTF; cdr3_nt: TGTGCCAGCAGTTACTCGATCGCTAGCTATGGCTACACCTTC
cdr3_length: 19; j_call: TRBJ2-3; v_call: TRBV12-5; d_call: TRBD2; cdr3_aa: CASGLGRTSGGDVTDTQYF; cdr3_nt: TGTGCTAGTGGTTTGGGGCGGACTAGCGGAGGCGATGTCACAGATACGCAGTATTTT
cdr3_length: 15; j_call: TRBJ1-5; v_call: TRBV9; d_call: .; cdr3_aa: CASSVDGRDNQPQHF; cdr3_nt: TGTGCCAGCAGCGTAGACGGCAGGGACAATCAGCCCCAGCATTTT
cdr3_length: 17; j_call: TRBJ2-3; v_call: TRBV4-3; d_call: TRBD2; cdr3_aa: CASSQGLAGVGADTQYF; cdr3_nt: TGCGCCAGCAGCCAAGGACTAGCGGGGGTCGGAGCAGATACGCAGTATTTT
cdr3_length: 13; j_call: TRBJ2-7; v_call: TRBV27; d_call: .; cdr3_aa: CASGRDAAYEQYF; cdr3_nt: TGTGCCAGCGGCCGTGACGCGGCCTACGAGCAGTACTTC
cdr3_length: 18; j_call: TRBJ2-3; v_call: TRBV7-3; d_call: TRBD2; cdr3_aa: CASSPWTSGGGSTDTQYF; cdr3_nt: TGTGCCAGCAGCCCTTGGACTAGCGGGGGGGGAAGCACAGATACGCAGTATTTT
cdr3_length: 15; j_call: TRBJ2-2; v_call: TRBV10-3; d_call: .; cdr3_aa: CAISESSGITGELFF; cdr3_nt: TGTGCCATCAGTGAGTCCTCCGGGATCACCGGGGAGCTGTTTTTT
cdr3_length: 17; j_call: TRBJ2-2; v_call: TRBV19; d_call: .; cdr3_aa: CASSIADTLLNTGELFF; cdr3_nt: TGTGCCAGTAGTATAGCAGACACCCTACTTAACACCGGGGAGCTGTTTTTT
cdr3_length: 17; j_call: TRBJ2-2; v_call: TRBV11-2; d_call: TRBD2; cdr3_aa: CASSLTSGRSYTGELFF; cdr3_nt: TGTGCCAGCAGCCTGACTAGCGGGAGGTCCTACACCGGGGAGCTGTTTTTT
cdr3_length: 16; j_call: TRBJ2-3; v_call: TRBV4-3; d_call: TRBD2; cdr3_aa: CASSQGSGLATDTQYF; cdr3_nt: TGCGCCAGCAGCCAAGGGTCGGGACTAGCTACAGATACGCAGTATTTT
cdr3_length: 14; j_call: TRBJ1-4; v_call: TRBV9; d_call: .; cdr3_aa: CASTERGGDEKLFF; cdr3_nt: TGTGCCAGCACCGAAAGAGGGGGTGATGAAAAACTGTTTTTT
cdr3_length: 13; j_call: TRBJ1-1; v_call: TRBV11-3; d_call: .; cdr3_aa: CASIGTGDTEAFF; cdr3_nt: TGTGCCAGCATAGGAACGGGGGACACTGAAGCTTTCTTT
cdr3_length: 14; j_call: TRBJ2-7; v_call: TRBV18; d_call: .; cdr3_aa: CASSPLDFLYEQYF; cdr3_nt: TGTGCCAGCTCACCTTTGGACTTCCTCTACGAGCAGTACTTC
cdr3_length: 14; j_call: TRBJ1-4; v_call: TRBV6-5; d_call: .; cdr3_aa: CASSYGRFDEKLFF; cdr3_nt: TGTGCCAGCAGTTACGGCAGGTTTGATGAAAAACTGTTTTTT
cdr3_length: 18; j_call: TRBJ1-1; v_call: TRBV7-3; d_call: TRBD1; cdr3_aa: CASSLEIKLRGHGTEAFF; cdr3_nt: TGTGCCAGCAGCCTAGAGATTAAACTCAGGGGGCACGGCACTGAAGCTTTCTTT
cdr3_length: 14; j_call: TRBJ2-7; v_call: TRBV2; d_call: .; cdr3_aa: CASSSRRPLEEQYF; cdr3_nt: TGTGCCAGCAGTTCGCGGAGGCCCTTAGAGGAGCAGTACTTC
cdr3_length: 18; j_call: TRBJ2-1; v_call: TRBV21-1; d_call: .; cdr3_aa: CARILDRLEKSSYNEQFF; cdr3_nt: TGTGCCAGGATTTTGGACAGGCTAGAGAAGAGCTCCTACAATGAGCAGTTCTTC
cdr3_length: 12; j_call: TRBJ1-2; v_call: TRBV28; d_call: .; cdr3_aa: CAIIEGDYGYTF; cdr3_nt: TGTGCCATTATCGAGGGTGACTATGGCTACACCTTC
cdr3_length: 15; j_call: TRBJ2-2; v_call: TRBV4-2; d_call: .; cdr3_aa: CASSQVLGEVGELFF; cdr3_nt: TGTGCCAGCAGCCAAGTTCTGGGAGAGGTCGGGGAGCTGTTTTTT
cdr3_length: 17; j_call: TRBJ2-2; v_call: TRBV9; d_call: TRBD2; cdr3_aa: CASSVGTSGGNTGELFF; cdr3_nt: TGTGCCAGCAGCGTAGGAACTAGCGGGGGGAACACCGGGGAGCTGTTTTTT
cdr3_length: 13; j_call: TRBJ2-7; v_call: TRBV28; d_call: .; cdr3_aa: CASGLTPAYEQYF; cdr3_nt: TGTGCCAGCGGGTTGACTCCCGCCTACGAGCAGTACTTC
cdr3_length: 14; j_call: TRBJ2-5; v_call: TRBV9; d_call: TRBD2; cdr3_aa: CASSVGGGEETQYF; cdr3_nt: TGTGCCAGCAGCGTAGGCGGGGGGGAAGAGACCCAGTACTTC
cdr3_length: 13; j_call: TRBJ1-2; v_call: TRBV7-9; d_call: .; cdr3_aa: CASSPRGVGGYTF; cdr3_nt: TGTGCCAGCAGCCCACGGGGGGTAGGGGGCTACACCTTC
cdr3_length: 14; j_call: TRBJ1-5; v_call: TRBV7-2; d_call: .; cdr3_aa: CASSPTGGNQPQHF; cdr3_nt: TGTGCCAGCAGCCCAACCGGGGGCAATCAGCCCCAGCATTTT